These 18 T cell receptor beta chains came from one sample sequenced in a study of CXCR3-negative and CXCR3-positive naive CD8 T cells. In preparing the TRB cDNA libraries, 5' RACE with UMI labels was used. TCRdb processed the 5' RACE reads again and assigns one entry to each CDR3 protein, with no DNA. The sample holds fewer than 55,000 distinct CDR3 sequences. Specimen: naive CXCR3- CD8+ T cells from blood. As for subset: CD45RO-CCR7+CD27+CD95- naive CD8+ T cells lacking CXCR3 (TNR3-). The receptors derive from a human donor in good health. Some clones in this sample may be carry-over from other donors' samples.

This chain uses TRBV14 with TRBJ1-2. Germline lookup yields CDR1 SGHDN and CDR2 FVKESK. CDR3 length: 16 amino acids. This CDR3 reads CASSQELIASNYGYTF. Full variable domain (remainder filled in from reference TRBV14 and TRBJ1-2): EAGVTQFPSHSVIEKGQTVTLRCDPISGHDNLYWYRRVMGKEIKFLLHFVKESKQDESGMPNNRFLAERTGGTYSTLKVQPAELEDSGVYFCASSQELIASNYGYTFGSGTRLTVV.

The V gene is TRBV7-9, the J gene TRBJ2-1; the D gene TCRdb calls, TRBD1, cannot be checked with no DNA. The length of the CDR3 is 11 residues. CDR1 SEHNR and CDR2 FQNEAQ come from the germline V gene (reference sequence). This CDR3 reads CASLQGTEQFF.

V usage is TRBV28 and J usage is TRBJ1-6; TCRdb's assignment of TRBD1 cannot be checked, as there is no DNA. CDR1 MDHEN and CDR2 SYDVKM come from the germline V gene. The CDR3 totals 13 residues. This chain's CDR3 is CASLTGFNSPLHF.

The J gene is TRBJ1-1, the V gene TRBV30. CDR1 is GTSNPN, CDR2 SVGIG, per germline (reference sequence). This CDR3 region has 12 residues. The CDR3 loop is CAWALPGLEAFF.

The rearrangement joins TRBV7-3 to TRBJ2-4. CDR1 and CDR2 from the germline V gene are SGHTA and FQGTGA. This CDR3 is 11 amino acids long. The CDR3 protein is CASTSVDIQYF.

The chain uses TRBV20-1 and TRBJ2-4; TCRdb reports TRBD1, a call that lacks DNA to check it against. The CDR3 spans 13 residues. Germline V gene lookup returns CDR1 DFQATT and CDR2 SNEGSKA (reference sequence). CDR3 loop: CSARGTSQNIQYF.

The chain links TRBV29-1 to TRBJ2-1; TCRdb picks TRBD1, but there is no DNA to check that call. CDR1 SQVTM and CDR2 ANQGSEA come from the germline V gene. The CDR3 covers 14 residues. The CDR3 sequence: CSVEPGQGGPEQFF.

CDR3 sequence: CSVGGGSYSEQYF. V is TRBV29-1 and J is TRBJ2-7; lacking DNA, the TRBD2 call made by TCRdb goes unchecked. The CDR3 runs 13 residues. Germline V gene sequence: CDR1 SQVTM, CDR2 ANQGSEA.

V usage is TRBV7-2 and J usage is TRBJ1-2; TCRdb reports TRBD1, a call that lacks DNA to check it against. The CDR3 has 13 amino acids. Germline CDR1 and CDR2: SGHTA and FQGNSA. CDR3 sequence: CASSQTGDYGYTF.

The chain links TRBV7-3 to TRBJ2-3; without DNA, the TCRdb call of TRBD2 cannot be checked. The length of the CDR3 is 15 residues. Germline V gene data show CDR1 as SGHTA and CDR2 as FQGTGA. This chain's CDR3 is CASSLTSGVADTQYF.

The chain combines TRBV29-1 with TRBJ2-7; TCRdb returns TRBD1, unconfirmable since there is no DNA. Looked up from germline, CDR1 is SQVTM and CDR2 is ANQGSEA. There are 15 residues in the CDR3. The CDR3 spells CSVELDRGPSYEQYF.

The chain is built from TRBV28 and TRBJ2-1; TCRdb designates TRBD1, a call that cannot be tested without DNA. The CDR3 loop spans 11 amino acids. Germline V gene data show CDR1 as MDHEN and CDR2 as SYDVKM. The CDR3 reads CASRAPGMQFF.

This chain joins TRBV12-3 or TRBV12-4 and TRBJ2-1; TCRdb picks TRBD2, but there is no DNA to check that call. The CDR3 has 13 residues. This CDR3 reads CASSPGPGDEQFF.

This sequence joins TRBV19 and TRBJ2-1. The CDR3 loop spans 15 amino acids. Germline lookup yields CDR1 LNHDA and CDR2 SQIVND (reference sequence). CDR3 protein: CASSMDSSSYNEQFF.

The chain carries TRBV5-1 and TRBJ2-5. The germline CDR1 and CDR2 sequences are SGHRS and YFSETQ. CDR3 length: 15 residues. The CDR3 sequence: CASSLRRQTQETQYF.

The chain recombines TRBV2 with TRBJ2-1; the TCRdb call, TRBD1, lacks DNA for checking. The CDR3 sequence is 16 residues long. The germline V gene encodes CDR1 SNHLY and CDR2 FYNNEI. The CDR3: CASSRGTVSSVDEQFF.

The rearrangement uses TRBV7-2 and TRBJ2-7; the TCRdb call, TRBD2, lacks DNA for checking. This CDR3 is 16 amino acids long. The germline gives CDR1 SGHTA, CDR2 FQGNSA. CDR3 loop: CASSSRTSGDSYEQYF.

The chain employs TRBV28 and TRBJ1-1. Germline V CDR1 and CDR2: MDHEN, SYDVKM. This CDR3 spans 13 amino acids. The CDR3 reads CASSAWRDTEAFF.